This T cell receptor beta chain was sequenced for a study of regulatory T cells in long-lasting Graves disease (dated by TCRdb to the early 2020s). Background on the whole study: Antithyroid drugs had been taken for less than 3 months by newly diagnosed Graves' disease patients. Persistent Graves' disease patients were compared with newly diagnosed Graves' disease patients by peripheral blood TCR sequencing and RNA sequencing. The study took place in China and was registered as a clinical trial. A total of about 35 samples underwent TCR sequencing: about 13 from persistent and about 20 from newly diagnosed Graves' disease patients. Paper-wide results and their limitations: The authors noted that the small sample size was a limitation that may lower accuracy. Persistent patients shared more public clonotypes among themselves (around 2,800) than newly diagnosed patients did (more than 950). Persistent disease showed preferential use of TRBV28, TRBJ1-2 and TRBJ2-5, whereas newly diagnosed disease favored TRBV20-1 and TRBJ2-1. Sequencing and analysis were restricted to the TCR beta chain. Persistent Graves' disease patients showed lower TCR Shannon entropy and fewer highly expanded clones than newly diagnosed patients, suggesting clonal expansion. Only peripheral blood was studied, because thyroid tissue, the primary lesion, was inaccessible.

Receptor libraries were prepared by multiplex PCR. For sequencing, an Illumina HiSeq 4000 was employed. iRepertoire HTBI primers and Arm-PCR amplification of CDR3 regions were used to construct TCR beta libraries. Before sequencing, the PCR products went through gel purification. The authors' pipeline ran thus. Gene usage analysis of CDR3 amino acid clonotypes used the approximately 62 TRBV and 14 to 15 TRBJ segments found across samples. COPE and FqMerger were used to merge the filtered high-quality paired reads into contigs. Contigs were aligned with BLAST to IMGT TRBV, TRBD and TRBJ reference genes, and CDR3 was defined per IMGT. Highly expanded clones were defined as clonotypes with a frequency above 0.1%. Repertoire diversity was measured by Shannon entropy, and V-J evenness by the Gini coefficient. A clonotype found in more than one individual was treated as public. TCRdb ran its own pipeline on the public reads, namely fastp trimming at Q25 and MiXCR clone calling, and kept in-frame beta chains. Identical CDR3 protein sequences are pooled into one entry, listed with their most common genes and DNA. Clone size and V and J calls follow TCRdb, not the original study. For this sample there are more than 400,000 distinct CDR3 sequences; about 16% appear just once. The ten top clones hold over 8.5% of the sample.

CDR1 SGHRS and CDR2 YFSETQ were looked up in the germline V gene. The CDR3, from cysteine to phenylalanine, totals 14 residues. The entry retains the CDR3 DNA only, 42 bases that are in frame from base 1. The junction carries 10 bases between V and J, which are trimmed by 3 bases and 4 bases respectively. The sample's time point label is to be understood as: newly diagnosed GD, antithyroid drugs for less than 3 months. For both TCR sequencing and RNA sequencing, RNA was extracted from PBMCs in TRIzol. The diagnosis of Graves' disease followed American Thyroid Association guidelines. Recruitment of patients was carried out at an endocrinology department in Xi'an, China. Each patient gave roughly 10 milliliters of peripheral blood, collected in an EDTA anticoagulant tube. Ficoll Paque Plus density gradient separation was used to isolate PBMCs, and no further T cell sorting was done. An Agilent 2100 Bioanalyzer and agarose gel were used to check RNA quality, and a NanoDrop 2000 was used to measure RNA concentration.

This clonotype was observed a few times. It has no known antigen specificity. No base quality values were provided; no much bigger clone lies one nucleotide off. The sample was also linked to a second study, of T cells in Graves' hyperthyroidism and ophthalmopathy. The second study, in turn, reports: Stable Graves' hyperthyroidism was defined as no progression to ophthalmopathy during 18 months of follow-up. Hyperthyroidism patients were newly diagnosed, had a disease duration of under 2 months, and were aged 18 to 65 years. Any patient with an uncontrolled infection, another autoimmune disease, pregnancy or lactation was excluded. Diagnoses were established on the basis of clinical symptoms, serum thyroxine and TRAb, thyroid ultrasound, and orbital computed tomography. For the first round of RT-PCR on the TCR CDR3, the HTBI primer set was used together with the Qiagen OneStep RT-PCR kit. Blood samples also contained most of the expanded thyroid clonotypes (frequency above 0.001), which suggests that blood repertoires may reflect thyroid immune responses. A 13 V-J signature model separated ophthalmopathy from stable hyperthyroidism, with roughly 88% sensitivity and 81.08% specificity in cross-validation and 80%/75% in testing. In validation, the model predicted progression to ophthalmopathy with 65% to 71% sensitivity and around 72% specificity, a median of approximately 6.5 months before onset. To identify TCR V-J signatures that set the groups apart, the researchers used a discovery cohort of about a hundred patients, made up of around 40 with Graves' ophthalmopathy and 57 with stable Graves' hyperthyroidism. Whether ophthalmopathy could be predicted prospectively was tested in an independent validation cohort made up of 18 hyperthyroidism patients plus 17 patients who later progressed to ophthalmopathy. The roughly 90 discovery patients were divided at random into training and test sets in a 7:3 ratio. In more than 5 Graves' hyperthyroidism patients, the study also compared T-cell repertoires from thyroid tissue with T-cell repertoires from blood. After blood sampling, hyperthyroidism patients were treated with methimazole at a starting dose of 30 mg daily, and ophthalmopathy patients were treated with high-dose intravenous methylprednisolone. A second multiplex PCR round built the libraries, followed by size selection and purification. Paired-end sequencing of the libraries was performed with 100 bp reads on an Illumina HiSeq2000. SOAPnuke was used to process the raw data, removing reads that contained adapters or uncalled bases, had a mean Phred below 15, or lacked an exact match to the constant primer or identifier. High-quality paired reads were merged with COPE v1.2.5, and unique nucleotide sequences were defined as clonotypes. MiTCR v1.1 was used to align the clonotypes against IMGT TRBV, TRBD and TRBJ reference segments. The analysis was restricted to V-J combinations with a frequency above 0.0001, which together covered over 99% of the repertoires. The TCS score was defined as F50 (clonal expansion) divided by E x V (chaos), with BLOSUM62-based TCRdist calculated between CDR3 peptides within each V-J. Welch's t-statistics and random forest reduced fewer than 550 V-J features to roughly 13, which were used in a naive Bayes classifier (R e1071). Sample size was not statistically predetermined, and investigators were not blinded to group allocation. According to the paper, TCR Vbeta CDR3 sequencing was carried out on approximately 140 peripheral blood samples, which came from 40 to 45 ophthalmopathy, 75 to 80 hyperthyroidism and roughly 17 progressor patients.

The chain uses TRBV5-1 and TRBJ1-4, and perhaps TRBD1 as D gene, on 5 matching bases. The sequence derives from a woman under 40 with Graves disease. Donor details come from another sample of the same person, matched by shared clones. Specimen: peripheral blood mononuclear cells (PBMCs), collected at new diagnosis, from a patient treated with antithyroid drugs. CDR3 sequence: CASSSGTRNEKLFF. The sequenced DNA: TGCGCCAGCAGCTCCGGGACCCGTAATGAAAAACTGTTTTTT.